What follows are 10 T cell receptor beta chains derived from one specimen sequenced in a study of neurological immune-mediated disorders. MiXCR, run by TCRdb on the 5' RACE reads, gives a single entry per CDR3 protein. The sample contains about 65,000 distinct CDR3 sequences, around 4% of which appear only once. The specimen was PBMCs. These TCRs come from a man between 50 and 59 years old with multiple sclerosis.

The table lists this clonotype with many counts. J is TRBJ2-2 and V is TRBV20-1; 12 nucleotides align to TRBD2. The trim removed 2 bases at V and 3 bases at J, leaving 7 bases unmatched. CDR3 length: 17 amino acids. CDR1 and CDR2 from the germline V gene are DFQATT and SNEGSKA (reference sequence). The CDR3 reads CSARHYRTSGDTGELFF. The DNA for the CDR3 is TGCAGTGCTAGACACTACCGGACTAGCGGGGACACCGGGGAGCTGTTTTTT.

The sample holds a few counts of this clonotype. V usage is TRBV6-2 or TRBV6-3 and J usage is TRBJ2-3; tentative D call: TRBD1 (6 bases). The V and J ends lost 6 bases and 2 bases respectively, with 15 bases between them. The CDR3 loop spans 15 amino acids. Germline lookup yields CDR1 MNHEY and CDR2 SVGEGT. The CDR3 loop is CASRGTRGSTDTQYF. For the CDR3, the DNA is TGTGCCAGCAGAGGGACCAGGGGATCCACAGATACGCAGTATTTT.

This clonotype was seen repeatedly, ten times or more. The chain joins TRBV20-1 to TRBJ2-6; D unresolved. This CDR3 is 15 amino acids long. CDR1 is DFQATT, CDR2 SNEGSKA, per germline (reference sequence). V was trimmed by 1 base and J by 0 bases, leaving 7 bases between them. CDR3 in amino acids: CSARGWGSGANVLTF. CDR3 in DNA: TGCAGTGCTAGAGGATGGGGCTCTGGGGCCAACGTCCTGACTTTC.

The table lists this clonotype with a few counts. V gene TRBV6-1 combines with J gene TRBJ2-2; 7 bases agree with TRBD2. The germline CDR1 and CDR2 sequences are MNHNS and SASEGT. Trimming cost V 7 bases and J 1 base; bases outside gene matches: 12. The CDR3 is 17 residues long. CDR3 loop: CASKVLRGGGNTGELFF. The CDR3 bases are TGTGCCAGCAAAGTCCTTCGGGGCGGGGGGAACACCGGGGAGCTGTTTTTT.

This clonotype was observed at least ten times. The rearrangement uses TRBV9 and TRBJ2-1, with 10 nucleotides matching TRBD2. V shed 4 bases and J 2 bases; nucleotides not matched to a gene: 3. The length of the CDR3 is 15 residues. Germline V gives CDR1 SGDLS, CDR2 YYNGEE. CDR3 region: CASSLAGAPYNEQFF. DNA for the CDR3: TGTGCCAGCAGCCTAGCGGGGGCCCCCTACAATGAGCAGTTCTTC.

In this sample, this clonotype turned up many times. J is TRBJ1-2 and V is TRBV7-2; D is undetermined. Trimming cost V 5 bases and J 4 bases, with 11 bases left between them. CDR1 is SGHTA and CDR2 is FQGNSA in the germline V gene. This CDR3 spans 13 amino acids. The CDR3 DNA reads TGTGCCAGCAGCCCCCCCCGATTCTATGGCTACACCTTC. It is translated as CASSPPRFYGYTF.

This clonotype appeared many times. The J gene is TRBJ2-2, the V gene TRBV5-1; TRBD1 aligns across 10 bases. V was clipped by 1 base and J by 7 bases; unmatched bases: 4. CDR1 is SGHRS and CDR2 is YFSETQ in the germline V gene. The CDR3 length is 15 residues. The CDR3: CASSLRQGADGELFF. CDR3 DNA sequence: TGCGCCAGCAGCTTGAGACAGGGGGCTGACGGGGAGCTGTTTTTT.

Turning to this clonotype: An end of the junction differs from the germline gene, which may be a read error. This chain links TRBV9 with TRBJ1-6, with D possibly TRBD1 on 5 matching bases. The CDR3 covers 16 residues. In germline, CDR1 is SGDLS, CDR2 YYNGEE. CDR3 sequence: CASSVGQGGYNSPLNF. The CDR3 coding sequence is TGTGCCAGCAGCGTAGGCCAGGGAGGATATAATTCACCCCTCAACTTT.

Of note for this clonotype: The CDR3 does not end in the conserved phenylalanine or tryptophan, so this is likely a read error. The chain uses TRBV6-1 and TRBJ2-5; the D gene is possibly TRBD2 (6 bases). Trimming pared 5 bases from V and 4 bases from J, leaving 11 bases between. In germline, CDR1 is MNHNS, CDR2 SASEGT. The CDR3 consists of 13 residues. The CDR3 nucleotides read TGTGCCAGCAGTCCCCAGGGAGGAGAGACCCAGTACAAC. This sequence encodes CASSPQGGETQYN.

The rearrangement joins TRBV7-6 to TRBJ2-1; D perhaps matches TRBD2 (6 bases). This CDR3 has 17 amino acids. Per germline, CDR1 SGHVS and CDR2 FNYEAQ. V shed 5 bases and J shed 0 bases, with 17 bases lying between them. The CDR3 here is CASSRTNSPSSYNEQFF. The CDR3 nucleotides are TGTGCCAGCAGCCGGACTAACAGCCCGAGCTCCTACAATGAGCAGTTCTTC.